A selection of T cell receptor beta chains follows, all from one sample in a study of blood T cell repertoires in COVID-19. This table comes from immunoSEQ multiplex PCR, and its TCRdb copy is limited to in-frame clones, with some not included. This table has hundreds of thousands of clones, around 85% appearing once. The sequencing sample was made of peripheral blood. The receptors stem from a woman in her twenties or thirties who had recovered from COVID-19. The CDR3 runs from the conserved cysteine through the conserved F or W. D genes are given only for firm matches. Size values are once, few and many counts, or a class for expanded clones, and some rows have none.

clone_size: -
d_call: -
j_call: TRBJ2-1
v_call: TRBV4-2
cdr3_nt: TGTGCCAGCAGCCTTATGCCCGAGGGCAATGAGCAGTTCTTC
cdr3_aa: CASSLMPEGNEQFF

clone_size: -
d_call: -
j_call: TRBJ2-7
v_call: TRBV5-1
cdr3_nt: TGCGCCAGCAGCTTGGTACCAGGGTACCACGAGCAGTACTTC
cdr3_aa: CASSLVPGYHEQYF

clone_size: -
d_call: -
j_call: TRBJ2-7
v_call: TRBV19
cdr3_nt: TGTGCCAGTAGTATCACGGGGTCCTACGAGCAGTACTTC
cdr3_aa: CASSITGSYEQYF

clone_size: -
d_call: -
j_call: TRBJ1-1
v_call: TRBV4-2
cdr3_nt: TGTGCCAGCAGCCAAGGGCAGGGATCTGAAGCTTTCTTT
cdr3_aa: CASSQGQGSEAFF

clone_size: -
d_call: -
j_call: TRBJ2-7
v_call: TRBV30
cdr3_nt: TGTGCCTGGAGTGTACGCGGGGACGAGCAGTACTTC
cdr3_aa: CAWSVRGDEQYF

clone_size: -
d_call: -
j_call: TRBJ1-1
v_call: TRBV14
cdr3_nt: TGTGCCAGCGGGCAACTGAACACTGAAGCTTTCTTT
cdr3_aa: CASGQLNTEAFF

clone_size: once
d_call: -
j_call: TRBJ2-7
v_call: TRBV5-4
cdr3_nt: TGTGCCAGCAGCTACGGGACAAGACCATACGAGCAGTACTTC
cdr3_aa: CASSYGTRPYEQYF

clone_size: -
d_call: TRBD2
j_call: TRBJ2-3
v_call: TRBV27
cdr3_nt: TGTGCCAGCAGTTTAATAGGGACTAGCGGGAGAGGGTGGACCACAGATACGCAGTATTTT
cdr3_aa: CASSLIGTSGRGWTTDTQYF

clone_size: -
d_call: -
j_call: TRBJ1-5
v_call: TRBV28
cdr3_nt: TGTGCCAGCAGAGAGTCACAGGGCAATCAGCCCCAGCATTTT
cdr3_aa: CASRESQGNQPQHF

clone_size: -
d_call: -
j_call: TRBJ2-5
v_call: TRBV5-4
cdr3_nt: TGTGCCAGCAGCCCCCGACAGGAAGAGACCCAGTACTTC
cdr3_aa: CASSPRQEETQYF

clone_size: -
d_call: -
j_call: TRBJ2-7
v_call: TRBV6-5
cdr3_nt: TGTGCCAGCAGTTACTCTTTCGGGAGCTCCTACGAGCAGTACTTC
cdr3_aa: CASSYSFGSSYEQYF

clone_size: -
d_call: -
j_call: TRBJ1-1
v_call: TRBV19
cdr3_nt: TGTGCCAGTAGCGCAGACACTGAAGCTTTCTTT
cdr3_aa: CASSADTEAFF

clone_size: -
d_call: -
j_call: TRBJ2-1
v_call: TRBV18
cdr3_nt: TGTGCCAGCTCACCACCGCAGGGCTGGAATGAGCAGTTCTTC
cdr3_aa: CASSPPQGWNEQFF

clone_size: -
d_call: TRBD1
j_call: TRBJ1-5
v_call: TRBV27
cdr3_nt: TGTGCCAGCTCCCAGGGGGCAAGTCAGCCCCAGCATTTT
cdr3_aa: CASSQGASQPQHF

clone_size: -
d_call: TRBD1
j_call: TRBJ1-6
v_call: TRBV7-9
cdr3_nt: TGTGCCAGCAGCTCTCGGACAGGGGAGGCACCCCTCCACTTT
cdr3_aa: CASSSRTGEAPLHF

clone_size: -
d_call: -
j_call: TRBJ2-3
v_call: TRBV1
cdr3_nt: TGCACCAGCAGCCAAGGTTTCCGCGGGGGGTCAGATACGCAGTATTTT
cdr3_aa: CTSSQGFRGGSDTQYF

clone_size: -
d_call: TRBD1
j_call: TRBJ2-1
v_call: TRBV19
cdr3_nt: TGTGCCAGTAGTTACCCGGGACAGGGGTTGGCCAATGAGCAGTTCTTC
cdr3_aa: CASSYPGQGLANEQFF

clone_size: -
d_call: -
j_call: TRBJ1-3
v_call: TRBV12-3/TRBV12-4
cdr3_nt: TGTGCCAGCAGTCAGGAGGCTGGAAACACCATATATTTT
cdr3_aa: CASSQEAGNTIYF

clone_size: -
d_call: TRBD1
j_call: TRBJ1-6
v_call: TRBV7-8
cdr3_nt: TGTGCCAGCAGGTCGACAGGGCCTAATTCACCCCTCCACTTT
cdr3_aa: CASRSTGPNSPLHF

clone_size: -
d_call: -
j_call: TRBJ2-7
v_call: TRBV15
cdr3_nt: TGTGCCACCAGCAGAGATCGCCAGGGGTACGAGCAGTACTTC
cdr3_aa: CATSRDRQGYEQYF

clone_size: -
d_call: -
j_call: TRBJ2-2
v_call: TRBV19
cdr3_nt: TGTGCCAGTAGTCTTCCAGCGGAGAACACCGGGGAGCTGTTTTTT
cdr3_aa: CASSLPAENTGELFF

clone_size: -
d_call: -
j_call: TRBJ2-7
v_call: TRBV11-2
cdr3_nt: TGTGCCAGCAGCTTAGCCTGGGATCCAGGGGTTTACGAGCAGTACTTC
cdr3_aa: CASSLAWDPGVYEQYF

clone_size: -
d_call: -
j_call: TRBJ1-2
v_call: TRBV6-5
cdr3_nt: TGTGCCAGCAGCCCCTCCACAGGGACCTATGGCTACACCTTC
cdr3_aa: CASSPSTGTYGYTF

clone_size: -
d_call: -
j_call: TRBJ2-7
v_call: TRBV19
cdr3_nt: TGTGCCAGTAGTCCATTAGGGGGTCTTACCTACGAGCAGTACTTC
cdr3_aa: CASSPLGGLTYEQYF

clone_size: few
d_call: TRBD1
j_call: TRBJ1-5
v_call: TRBV27
cdr3_nt: TGTGCCAGCAGGGCAATAGGGACAGGGCTCAATCAGCCCCAGCATTTT
cdr3_aa: CASRAIGTGLNQPQHF

clone_size: -
d_call: TRBD1
j_call: TRBJ1-3
v_call: TRBV6-5
cdr3_nt: TGTGCCAGCACCGAGGACAGGAACTCTGGAAACACCATATATTTT
cdr3_aa: CASTEDRNSGNTIYF

clone_size: -
d_call: TRBD1
j_call: TRBJ1-6
v_call: TRBV19
cdr3_nt: TGTGCCAGTAGTATAACAGGGGGGAATTCACCCCTCCACTTT
cdr3_aa: CASSITGGNSPLHF

clone_size: -
d_call: TRBD1
j_call: TRBJ2-6
v_call: TRBV5-6
cdr3_nt: TGTGCCAGCAGCCCAGACAGGGGATCTGGGGCCAACGTCCTGACTTTC
cdr3_aa: CASSPDRGSGANVLTF

clone_size: -
d_call: TRBD2
j_call: TRBJ2-7
v_call: TRBV5-5
cdr3_nt: TGTGCCAGCAGCTTGGTTAGCGGGAGGGCCTATGAGCAGTACTTC
cdr3_aa: CASSLVSGRAYEQYF

clone_size: -
d_call: TRBD1
j_call: TRBJ1-1
v_call: TRBV28
cdr3_nt: TGTGCCAGCGGACAGACAGGGGAGGTAACTGAAGCTTTCTTT
cdr3_aa: CASGQTGEVTEAFF

clone_size: -
d_call: TRBD1
j_call: TRBJ2-3
v_call: TRBV11-3
cdr3_nt: TGTGCCAGCAGCTCGACAGGGGGCGCAGATACGCAGTATTTT
cdr3_aa: CASSSTGGADTQYF

clone_size: few
d_call: TRBD2
j_call: TRBJ2-1
v_call: TRBV2
cdr3_nt: TGTGCCAGCGTAGGACTAGCGAGTGTCAATGAGCAGTTCTTC
cdr3_aa: CASVGLASVNEQFF

clone_size: -
d_call: -
j_call: TRBJ2-7
v_call: TRBV2
cdr3_nt: TGTGCCAGCAGTTTACGGAGTGGGTACGAGCAGTACTTC
cdr3_aa: CASSLRSGYEQYF

clone_size: -
d_call: TRBD1
j_call: TRBJ2-7
v_call: TRBV7-9
cdr3_nt: TGTGCCAGCAGCGAAACAGGGGGTTGGGAGCAGTACTTC
cdr3_aa: CASSETGGWEQYF

clone_size: once
d_call: TRBD1
j_call: TRBJ2-3
v_call: TRBV18
cdr3_nt: TGTGCCAGCTCACGGCCGGGACAGACGACAGATACGCAGTATTTT
cdr3_aa: CASSRPGQTTDTQYF

clone_size: -
d_call: TRBD1
j_call: TRBJ1-1
v_call: TRBV5-1
cdr3_nt: TGCGCCAGCAGCTTGATGTCAGGGGGCGCACTGAACACTGAAGCTTTCTTT
cdr3_aa: CASSLMSGGALNTEAFF

clone_size: -
d_call: -
j_call: TRBJ1-2
v_call: TRBV4-2
cdr3_nt: TGTGCCAGCAGCCAAGGTACCCTCGGCTATGGCTACACCTTC
cdr3_aa: CASSQGTLGYGYTF

clone_size: -
d_call: TRBD1
j_call: TRBJ2-7
v_call: TRBV5-1
cdr3_nt: TGCGCCAGCAGCTTGGGGCAGGGGGAGAGGGCCTACGAGCAGTACTTC
cdr3_aa: CASSLGQGERAYEQYF

clone_size: -
d_call: TRBD2
j_call: TRBJ2-7
v_call: TRBV6-2/TRBV6-3
cdr3_nt: TGTGCCAGCAGTTCCCCGGGACTAGCGAGAATTCGGGGTGGCGAGCAGTACTTC
cdr3_aa: CASSSPGLARIRGGEQYF

clone_size: -
d_call: TRBD1
j_call: TRBJ2-3
v_call: TRBV28
cdr3_nt: TGTGCCAGCAGTTGGACAGGGGAGGATACGCAGTATTTT
cdr3_aa: CASSWTGEDTQYF

clone_size: -
d_call: TRBD1
j_call: TRBJ2-7
v_call: TRBV3-1/TRBV3-2
cdr3_nt: TGTGCCAGCAGCCCGACAGGGTCGCACTACGAGCAGTACTTC
cdr3_aa: CASSPTGSHYEQYF

clone_size: -
d_call: TRBD1
j_call: TRBJ2-3
v_call: TRBV27
cdr3_nt: TGTGCCAGCTCAGGGGGTCGGGGCACAGATACGCAGTATTTT
cdr3_aa: CASSGGRGTDTQYF

clone_size: few
d_call: TRBD2
j_call: TRBJ2-7
v_call: TRBV10-3
cdr3_nt: TGTGCCATCAGTGAGGCGACCGGGACTACCTACGAGCAGTACTTC
cdr3_aa: CAISEATGTTYEQYF

clone_size: -
d_call: -
j_call: TRBJ1-3
v_call: TRBV19
cdr3_nt: TGTGCCAGTAGTACAACAAGGACACGAGGACCGGTCTACACCATATATTTT
cdr3_aa: CASSTTRTRGPVYTIYF

clone_size: few
d_call: -
j_call: TRBJ1-5
v_call: TRBV6-2/TRBV6-3
cdr3_nt: TGTGCCAGCAGTTACCGTGGCAGTAGCAATCAGCCCCAGCATTTT
cdr3_aa: CASSYRGSSNQPQHF

clone_size: many
d_call: -
j_call: TRBJ2-7
v_call: TRBV28
cdr3_nt: TGTGCCAGCAGTCTCACAGTGGCCTACGAGCAGTACTTC
cdr3_aa: CASSLTVAYEQYF

clone_size: -
d_call: -
j_call: TRBJ2-7
v_call: TRBV5-1
cdr3_nt: TGCGCCAGCAGCTCGGGACTTACCTACGAGCAGTACTTC
cdr3_aa: CASSSGLTYEQYF

clone_size: -
d_call: TRBD2
j_call: TRBJ2-7
v_call: TRBV5-1
cdr3_nt: TGCGCCAGCAGCTTGGCTTCCGGACTAGAGGACGAGCAGTACTTC
cdr3_aa: CASSLASGLEDEQYF

clone_size: many
d_call: TRBD2
j_call: TRBJ2-5
v_call: TRBV3-1/TRBV3-2
cdr3_nt: TGTGCCAGCAGCCAAGGGACCTCAGCGGGGGGGGAGACCCAGTACTTC
cdr3_aa: CASSQGTSAGGETQYF

clone_size: -
d_call: TRBD2
j_call: TRBJ2-5
v_call: TRBV3-1/TRBV3-2
cdr3_nt: TGTGCCAGCAGCCAAGATCAAGGCGGGGGGGCAAGTGAGACCCAGTACTTC
cdr3_aa: CASSQDQGGGASETQYF

clone_size: -
d_call: -
j_call: TRBJ1-5
v_call: TRBV6-1
cdr3_nt: TGTGCCAGCAGTGAAAATGGGGGGGATAGCAATCAGCCCCAGCATTTT
cdr3_aa: CASSENGGDSNQPQHF

clone_size: -
d_call: TRBD1
j_call: TRBJ1-4
v_call: TRBV5-3
cdr3_nt: TGTGCCAGAAGCTTGTGTAGGACAGGGCTTTCTGAAAAACTGTTTTTT
cdr3_aa: CARSLCRTGLSEKLFF

clone_size: -
d_call: TRBD1
j_call: TRBJ2-3
v_call: TRBV24-1
cdr3_nt: TGTGCCACCAGTGATTACGACAGGGTTGGCACAGATACGCAGTATTTT
cdr3_aa: CATSDYDRVGTDTQYF

clone_size: -
d_call: -
j_call: TRBJ2-3
v_call: TRBV5-1
cdr3_nt: TGCGCCAGCAGCTTGGTCCCAAACACAGATACGCAGTATTTT
cdr3_aa: CASSLVPNTDTQYF

clone_size: -
d_call: -
j_call: TRBJ1-4
v_call: TRBV4-2
cdr3_nt: TGTGCCAGCAGCCAAAGTCGGGCGCGGGGGGAAAAACTGTTTTTT
cdr3_aa: CASSQSRARGEKLFF

clone_size: -
d_call: TRBD1
j_call: TRBJ2-5
v_call: TRBV5-6
cdr3_nt: TGTGCCACCGGAAGACGGGACAGGGAACAGACCCAGTACTTC
cdr3_aa: CATGRRDREQTQYF